This paragraph reports one T cell receptor beta chain. What it recognizes is unknown. The entry originates in a study of cytomegalovirus exposure and HLA in healthy donors. Study-level information: Ancestry clustering placed around 80% of about 400 genotyped donors in the Caucasian-associated cluster. Study results and limitations: Researchers reported in a later analysis that common viral pathogens appeared linked to several top clusters. TCR beta chains numbering about 160 were designated cytomegalovirus-associated.

Primers for the PCR totalled 60 Vbeta and 13 Jbeta. The assay was immunoSEQ multiplex PCR, and TCRdb's table has in-frame clones only and misses some. Of 250,000 or so clones in the sample, more than 70% are singletons; the top ten hold 1% to 1.5%. The ends lost 8 bases at V and 4 bases at J; junction bases unmatched: 7. Germline lookup yields CDR1 MDHEN and CDR2 SYDVKM. The CDR3 has 15 amino acids. Nominally healthy donors were sampled, though unrecorded immune exposures were likely. This clonotype was sampled from a human donor in good health. Sequenced material: PBMCs. V gene TRBV28 combines with J gene TRBJ1-5; 11 nucleotides agree with TRBD1. The CDR3 protein is CASGPGTGGNQPQHF. DNA of the CDR3: TGTGCCAGCGGGCCCGGGACAGGGGGAAATCAGCCCCAGCATTTT.